Below are 14 T cell receptor beta chains sequenced from a single sample in a study of shared clonotypes between healthy human individuals. Sequencing used immunoSEQ multiplex PCR; TCRdb keeps in-frame clones, though not all of them. The sample contains about 980,000 clones, 60% to 85% of which appear only once. The sample comprised memory CD4+ T cells sorted from blood. Subset described: CD45RA-negative fraction. The receptor source for this set is a young man in good health.

The chain carries TRBV7-6 and TRBJ1-5; TRBD1 might be the D (5 bases). CDR3 length: 13 residues. Germline CDR1 is SGHVS and CDR2 is FNYEAQ. V lost 5 bases, J lost 8 bases, and 13 bases lay in between. In nucleotides, the CDR3 is TGTGCCAGCAGCGCTGGACACTTGAAGCCCCAGCATTTT. Amino acids: CASSAGHLKPQHF.

The chain joins TRBV7-2 to TRBJ2-2, with D tentatively TRBD2 (6 bases). Trimming stripped 1 base from V and 3 bases from J, with 12 bases between. The CDR3 loop spans 16 amino acids. CDR1 and CDR2 (germline): SGHTA, FQGNSA. CDR3 amino acids: CASSLGGGKYTGELFF. CDR3 in DNA: TGTGCCAGCAGCTTAGGTGGAGGGAAGTACACCGGGGAGCTGTTTTTT.

The chain employs TRBV18 and TRBJ2-7; 9 bases line up with TRBD1. Germline CDR1 KGHSH, CDR2 LQKENI. This CDR3 is 14 amino acids long. Unmatched junction bases numbered 5, after V lost 4 bases and J lost 4 bases. The chain's CDR3 is CASSQNRGQYEQYF. CDR3 sequence (DNA): TGTGCCAGCTCACAAAACAGGGGGCAATACGAGCAGTACTTC.

This clone was recorded many times. V and J are TRBV2 and TRBJ1-6; D remains unclear. Trimming took off 5 bases at V and 0 bases at J, with 14 bases between the two ends. This CDR3 comprises 17 residues. CDR1 SNHLY and CDR2 FYNNEI come from the germline V gene. The CDR3 sequence is CASSSRTYVSYNSPLHF. In DNA, the CDR3 is TGTGCCAGCAGTTCCAGGACGTACGTCTCCTATAATTCACCCCTCCACTTT.

This chain joins TRBV18 and TRBJ1-1; unclear D gene. CDR3 size: 15 residues. V was clipped by 0 bases and J by 7 bases, with 15 bases between them. Germline loops: CDR1 KGHSH, CDR2 LQKENI. As DNA, the CDR3 is TGTGCCAGCTCACCACCATCTCGGGGTAAGAGTGAAGCTTTCTTT. Translation gives CASSPPSRGKSEAFF. Full variable domain (rest looked up from reference TRBV18 and TRBJ1-1): NAGVMQNPRHLVRRRGQEARLRCSPMKGHSHVYWYRQLPEEGLKFMVYLQKENIIDESGMPKERFSAEFPKEGPSILRIQQVVRGDSAAYFCASSPPSRGKSEAFFGQGTRLTVV.

Comment on this clone: Other DNA sequences in this specimen translate into the identical CDR3. This chain connects TRBV6-5 to TRBJ2-7; tentative D call: TRBD2 (5 bases). The CDR3 is 14 amino acids. Deletions cut 0 bases from V and 3 bases from J, with 9 bases between. CDR1 is MNHEY and CDR2 is SVGAGI in the germline V gene. DNA of the CDR3: TGTGCCAGCAGTTACTCGAGGGCCGGCTACGAGCAGTACTTC. It specifies CASSYSRAGYEQYF.

The chain couples TRBV7-2 to TRBJ2-5; 8 nucleotides match TRBD1. The CDR3 totals 14 residues. The V segment lost 5 bases and the J segment 5 bases; nucleotides outside the gene matches: 7. CDR1 is SGHTA and CDR2 is FQGNSA in the germline V gene. CDR3 coding DNA: TGTGCCAGCAGCCGGAGGACAGGGTCGGAGACCCAGTACTTC. Its protein is CASSRRTGSETQYF.

The rearrangement joins TRBV12-5 to TRBJ2-3, with 10 nucleotides matching TRBD2. The V segment lost 0 bases and the J segment 7 bases; nucleotides outside the gene matches: 7. This CDR3 spans 16 amino acids. Germline values: CDR1 LGHNT, CDR2 FRNRAP. CDR3 region: CASGLVSGLASYTQYF. CDR3 nucleotide sequence: TGTGCTAGTGGTTTGGTATCGGGACTAGCGTCTTATACGCAGTATTTT.

The chain carries TRBV27 and TRBJ1-2; 8 nucleotides align to TRBD1. The CDR3 totals 11 residues. The germline V gene has CDR1 MNHEY and CDR2 SMNVEV (reference sequence). Losses at the gene ends were 8 bases for V and 7 bases for J; bases not matched to a gene: 3. The CDR3 sequence: CASGQGSGYTF. CDR3 in DNA: TGTGCCAGCGGACAGGGTAGTGGCTACACCTTC.

The gene calls are TRBV7-2 and TRBJ2-7; 8 bases line up with TRBD1. The ends lost 5 bases at V and 0 bases at J; junction bases unmatched: 6. The CDR3 extends over 15 amino acids. Looked up from germline, CDR1 is SGHTA and CDR2 is FQGNSA. CDR3 nucleotide sequence: TGTGCCAGCAGCATATCCAGGGGGCCCTCCTACGAGCAGTACTTC. Residues: CASSISRGPSYEQYF.

J is TRBJ2-5 and V is TRBV10-3, with D perhaps matching TRBD2 (6 bases). The V gene lost 6 bases and the J gene lost 5 bases, with 13 bases spanning the gap. This CDR3 is 13 amino acids long. Germline-derived CDR1 and CDR2 are ENHRY and SYGVKD. The CDR3: CAISGTAVETQYF. The DNA for the CDR3 is TGTGCCATCAGCGGGACTGCGGTGGAGACCCAGTACTTC.

The chain couples TRBV30 to TRBJ2-1; unclear D gene. Trimming cost V 0 bases and J 9 bases, with 12 bases left between them. The CDR3 loop spans 13 amino acids. CDR1 is GTSNPN and CDR2 is SVGIG in the germline V gene (reference sequence). The CDR3, as DNA: TGTGCCTGGAGTGTACTTACTTTGAGTGAGCAGTTCTTC. Translated, it gives CAWSVLTLSEQFF. The full variable domain, rest sourced from reference TRBV30 and TRBJ2-1, is SQTIHQWPATLVQPVGSPLSLECTVEGTSNPNLYWYRQAAGRGLQLLFYSVGIGQISSEVPQNLSASRPQDRQFILSSKKLLLSDSGFYLCAWSVLTLSEQFFGPGTRLTVL.

This chain connects TRBV12-5 to TRBJ2-7; D unresolved. CDR3 length equals 16 residues. The V gene's germline CDR1 is LGHNT and CDR2 FRNRAP. V was trimmed by 0 bases and J by 6 bases, leaving 18 bases between them. This chain's CDR3 is CASGLVVGQASFEQYF. CDR3 nucleotide sequence: TGTGCTAGTGGTTTGGTAGTTGGGCAGGCCAGCTTCGAGCAGTACTTC.

In nucleotides, the CDR3 is TGTGCCAGCAGGGGGGGCCCGAACACCGGGGAGCTGTTTTTT. Translation: CASRGGPNTGELFF. This chain connects TRBV2 to TRBJ2-2; perhaps D is TRBD1 or TRBD2 (6 bases each). CDR3 length equals 14 residues. CDR1 SNHLY and CDR2 FYNNEI come from the germline V gene. Trimming took 6 bases from V and 0 from J, leaving 8 bases between them.